This is a list of T cell receptor beta chains from one sample in a study of OX40 agonist ivuxolimab in advanced cancers. Produced via immunoSEQ multiplex PCR; TCRdb's table is partial and in-frame only. The repertoire includes around 64,000 clones, about 80% of them detected once, and approximately 1.2% sits in the top ten. The material sequenced was CD4+ or CD8+ T cells sorted from blood, taken in a trial of the OX40 agonist ivuxolimab. The origin of the receptors is an adult with an advanced solid tumor such as melanoma, head and neck, liver or kidney cancer. Both conserved end residues are part of each CDR3. A D gene is named only where the DNA matches it firmly. Not every row has a clone size; where given, it reads once, few, many or a size class.

.,TRBJ1-2,TRBV7-9,.,CASSLADRPTYGYTF,TGTGCCAGCAGCTTAGCCGACAGGCCGACGTATGGCTACACCTTC
TRBD2,TRBJ2-3,TRBV2,.,CASSGTRKDTQYF,TGTGCCAGCAGCGGGACTAGAAAAGATACGCAGTATTTT
TRBD1,TRBJ1-2,TRBV19,.,CASSSTGDYGYTF,TGTGCCAGTAGCTCGACAGGGGACTATGGCTACACCTTC
.,TRBJ2-2,TRBV19,.,CASSGPRFPGELFF,TGTGCCAGTTCGGGCCCCCGGTTCCCCGGGGAGCTGTTTTTT
.,TRBJ1-6,TRBV7-2,few,CASSLDPGSSPLHF,TGTGCCAGCAGCTTAGATCCGGGGAGTTCACCCCTCCACTTT
.,TRBJ2-2,TRBV5-4,once,CASSLTLRSTGELFF,TGTGCCAGCAGCTTAACCTTACGTAGCACCGGGGAGCTGTTTTTT
.,TRBJ1-2,TRBV2,.,CASSEGQDRSYGYTF,TGTGCCAGCAGTGAAGGTCAGGATCGTTCCTATGGCTACACCTTC
.,TRBJ2-4,TRBV9,.,CASSESAAKNIQYF,TGTGCCAGCAGCGAGTCAGCAGCCAAAAACATTCAGTACTTC
.,TRBJ2-7,TRBV21-1,.,CASSKYKVLKTYEQYF,TGTGCCAGCAGCAAATATAAGGTCCTAAAAACCTACGAGCAGTACTTC
TRBD1,TRBJ1-2,TRBV5-1,.,CASSLGDSIRMANYGYTF,TGCGCCAGCAGCTTGGGGGACAGTATCCGGATGGCTAACTATGGCTACACCTTC
.,TRBJ1-2,TRBV7-9,few,CASSQRVYGYTF,TGTGCCAGCAGCCAGCGGGTATATGGCTACACCTTC
.,TRBJ1-1,TRBV5-1,few,CASSLAGRATEAFF,TGCGCCAGCAGCTTGGCTGGCAGGGCAACGGAAGCTTTCTTT
.,TRBJ2-7,TRBV19,once,CASSIQSSYEQYF,TGTGCCAGTAGTATCCAGTCCTCCTACGAGCAGTACTTC
.,TRBJ1-1,TRBV18,once,CASSPGLNTEAFF,TGTGCCAGCTCACCCGGTTTGAACACTGAAGCTTTCTTT
.,TRBJ1-2,TRBV11-2,.,CASSPDLAYGYTF,TGTGCCAGCAGCCCGGACCTAGCCTATGGCTACACCTTC
TRBD1,TRBJ2-7,TRBV10-1,few,CASSESRSGGVSYEQYF,TGCGCCAGCAGTGAGTCTCGTTCAGGGGGAGTGAGTTACGAGCAGTACTTC
TRBD2,TRBJ2-3,TRBV5-5,.,CASSLSLAGITDTQYF,TGTGCCAGCAGCTTGTCGCTAGCGGGGATCACAGATACGCAGTATTTT
TRBD1,TRBJ2-3,TRBV10-3,.,CAIRTDRGTDTQYF,TGTGCCATCAGAACGGACAGGGGAACAGATACGCAGTATTTT
.,TRBJ1-1,TRBV7-6,.,CAGIGGVGTEAFF,TGTGCCGGGATCGGGGGAGTGGGCACTGAAGCTTTCTTT
.,TRBJ2-5,TRBV7-2,.,CASSLNPDGTQYF,TGTGCCAGCAGCTTGAACCCAGACGGGACCCAGTACTTC
TRBD2,TRBJ2-3,TRBV27,.,CASSLSRSGGTTDTQYF,TGTGCCAGCAGTTTATCGAGAAGCGGGGGGACCACAGATACGCAGTATTTT
.,TRBJ1-1,TRBV19,.,CASSIEGGTEAFF,TGTGCCAGTAGTATAGAGGGGGGGACTGAAGCTTTCTTT
TRBD2,TRBJ2-7,TRBV5-6,.,CASSLIGGGYEQYF,TGTGCCAGCAGCCTCATCGGCGGGGGGTACGAGCAGTACTTC
.,TRBJ2-7,TRBV27,few,CASRFSRTSYEQYF,TGTGCCAGCAGGTTTTCCAGGACATCCTACGAGCAGTACTTC
.,TRBJ2-5,TRBV29-1,once,CSARELQETQYF,TGCAGCGCTAGGGAGTTACAAGAGACCCAGTACTTC
.,TRBJ1-2,TRBV5-6,.,CASSLAGLRAGYGYTF,TGTGCCAGCAGCTTGGCAGGATTACGGGCGGGCTATGGCTACACCTTC
.,TRBJ1-6,TRBV6-5,.,CASLTGNSPLHF,TGTGCCAGTCTAACAGGGAATTCACCCCTCCACTTT
TRBD1,TRBJ2-7,TRBV7-2,.,CASSISGQASYEQYF,TGTGCCAGCAGCATCTCGGGACAGGCCTCCTACGAGCAGTACTTC
.,TRBJ1-3,TRBV5-1,.,CASSLGNPGNTIYF,TGCGCCAGCAGCTTGGGGAATCCTGGAAACACCATATATTTT
.,TRBJ2-7,TRBV5-4,.,CASSRGAPYEQYF,TGTGCCAGCAGCCGAGGTGCGCCCTACGAGCAGTACTTC
.,TRBJ2-7,TRBV7-2,.,CASSFGNRGPYEQYF,TGTGCCAGCAGCTTCGGGAATAGGGGCCCCTACGAGCAGTACTTC
.,TRBJ1-1,TRBV30,.,CAWSVWNQNTEAFF,TGTGCCTGGAGTGTCTGGAACCAGAACACTGAAGCTTTCTTT
TRBD1,TRBJ1-5,TRBV19,few,CASSSRTGRQPQHF,TGTGCCAGTAGTTCCAGGACAGGTCGGCAGCCCCAGCATTTT
.,TRBJ1-6,TRBV10-3,.,CAISDGVRLNSPLHF,TGTGCCATCAGTGACGGAGTGCGCCTTAATTCACCCCTCCACTTT
.,TRBJ1-2,TRBV10-3,.,CAISPGQGPGGYTF,TGTGCCATCAGCCCGGGACAAGGGCCTGGCGGCTACACCTTC
.,TRBJ2-7,TRBV30,.,CAWSVGGASYEQYF,TGTGCCTGGAGTGTTGGGGGCGCCTCCTACGAGCAGTACTTC
.,TRBJ1-2,TRBV5-5,few,CASSLPSRDYGYTF,TGTGCCAGCAGCTTGCCGAGTAGAGACTATGGCTACACCTTC
.,TRBJ1-1,TRBV11-2,.,CASSLVETEAFF,TGTGCCAGCAGCTTAGTCGAGACTGAAGCTTTCTTT
TRBD1,TRBJ1-5,TRBV5-6,.,CASSPGTGGANQPQHF,TGTGCCAGCAGCCCCGGGACAGGGGGGGCCAATCAGCCCCAGCATTTT
.,TRBJ1-1,TRBV7-2,few,CASSPSVYTEAFF,TGTGCCAGCAGCCCTAGCGTGTACACTGAAGCTTTCTTT
TRBD1,TRBJ2-5,TRBV4-2,.,CASSWGDRGRETQYF,TGTGCCAGCAGCTGGGGGGACAGGGGGCGGGAGACCCAGTACTTC
.,TRBJ1-1,TRBV6-6,.,CASSYGPMNTEAFF,TGTGCCAGCAGTTACGGGCCCATGAACACTGAAGCTTTCTTT
.,TRBJ2-2,TRBV7-8,.,CASSLAGVGRTGELFF,TGTGCCAGCAGCTTAGCGGGGGTAGGGCGTACCGGGGAGCTGTTTTTT
.,TRBJ2-7,TRBV30,.,CAWSGLGGGTYEQYF,TGTGCCTGGAGTGGACTAGGGGGAGGAACCTACGAGCAGTACTTC
.,TRBJ2-5,TRBV21-1,.,CASRFRGSSETQYF,TGTGCCAGCAGGTTCAGGGGGTCGTCGGAGACCCAGTACTTC
TRBD2,TRBJ2-7,TRBV5-1,.,CASSLRLGGEQYF,TGCGCCAGCAGCTTGAGGCTCGGGGGGGAGCAGTACTTC
.,TRBJ1-2,TRBV4-1,.,CASSQDGAGSVYGYTF,TGCGCCAGCAGCCAAGATGGGGCAGGCTCCGTCTATGGCTACACCTTC
TRBD1,TRBJ1-5,TRBV6-1,.,CASSAMGQGWVNQPQHF,TGTGCCAGCAGTGCCATGGGACAGGGGTGGGTCAATCAGCCCCAGCATTTT
TRBD1,TRBJ1-4,TRBV6-1,.,CASSEQQGFVTNEKLFF,TGTGCCAGCAGTGAGCAACAGGGGTTTGTAACTAATGAAAAACTGTTTTTT
.,TRBJ1-1,TRBV7-9,many,CASSPGQNTEAFF,TGTGCCAGCAGCCCCGGACAGAACACTGAAGCTTTCTTT
.,TRBJ2-7,TRBV7-9,.,CASSLEQGAYEQYF,TGTGCCAGCAGCTTAGAGCAGGGAGCCTACGAGCAGTACTTC
.,TRBJ1-2,TRBV5-1,.,CASSLNQGAYGYTF,TGCGCCAGCAGCTTGAACCAGGGCGCCTATGGCTACACCTTC
.,TRBJ2-2,TRBV28,.,CASSLSKPGELFF,TGTGCCAGCAGTTTATCGAAGCCCGGGGAGCTGTTTTTT